This T cell receptor beta chain was captured in a study of T cell responses to AZD1222 COVID-19 vaccine. On this clone: Its antigen remains unidentified.

Overall study findings and caveats: Clonal diversity was possibly underestimated; the donors were predominantly white British and more often female.

CDR1 is SGHAT, CDR2 FQDESV, per germline (reference sequence). CDR3 length: 14 residues. Trimming shortened V by 2 bases and J by 7 bases, and 11 bases separated the two germline ends. Sequenced by immunoSEQ multiplex PCR; TCRdb stores in-frame clones only, minus some. The sample lists 150,000 or so clones, about 90% seen once, with approximately 1.2% in the top ten. This chain connects TRBV11-1 to TRBJ1-4; D is undetermined. The clonotype was recovered from an adult who received the AZD1222 COVID-19 vaccine. Here the sequenced sample was peripheral blood, taken 28 days after the second AZD1222 dose. In nucleotides, the CDR3 is TGTGCCAGCAGCTTACGGGCTCACGGTGAAAAACTGTTTTTT. The encoded protein is CASSLRAHGEKLFF.